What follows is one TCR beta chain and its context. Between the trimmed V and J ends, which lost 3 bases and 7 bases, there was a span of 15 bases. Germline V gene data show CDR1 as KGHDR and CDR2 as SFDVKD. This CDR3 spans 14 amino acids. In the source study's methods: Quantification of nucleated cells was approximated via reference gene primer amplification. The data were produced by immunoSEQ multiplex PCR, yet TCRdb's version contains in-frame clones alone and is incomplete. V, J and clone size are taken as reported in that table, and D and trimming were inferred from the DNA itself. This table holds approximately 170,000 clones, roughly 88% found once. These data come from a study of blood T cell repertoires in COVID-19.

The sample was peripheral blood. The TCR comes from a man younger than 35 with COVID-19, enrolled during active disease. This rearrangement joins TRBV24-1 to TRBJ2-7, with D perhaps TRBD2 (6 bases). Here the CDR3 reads CATSDPRGREEQYF. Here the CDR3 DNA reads TGTGCCACCAGTGATCCAAGGGGACGGGAGGAGCAGTACTTC.